This T cell receptor (beta chain) was sequenced for a study of cytomegalovirus exposure and HLA in healthy donors. CDR1 KGHSH and CDR2 LQKENI come from the germline V gene. Deletions cut 2 bases from V and 1 base from J, with 9 bases between. The CDR3 sequence is 14 residues long. Amplification used 60 Vbeta primers and 13 Jbeta primers. Per the original methods: In a later analysis, around 87 million unique TCR beta chains included roughly 11 million shared by two or more donors. Here immunoSEQ multiplex PCR was the method, and the copy in TCRdb shows in-frame clones only, minus some. V and J calls and clone size are copied from that table; D and trimming were computed from the DNA. The sample contains 220,000 or so clones, 78% of which appear only once. Study results and caveats: Reports indicate that TCR beta sequences accurately predicted the HLA-A and HLA-B alleles of most subjects.

On this clone: Its antigen is currently unknown.

The sequenced sample was PBMCs. This TCR was sampled from a male donor in good health and CMV-seronegative. The V and J genes are TRBV18 and TRBJ2-7; D is unclear. The CDR3 loop is CASSPDTRSYEQYF. The CDR3 coding sequence is TGTGCCAGCTCACCAGATACTCGATCCTACGAGCAGTACTTC. Full variable domain (missing parts from reference TRBV18 and TRBJ2-7): NAGVMQNPRHLVRRRGQEARLRCSPMKGHSHVYWYRQLPEEGLKFMVYLQKENIIDESGMPKERFSAEFPKEGPSILRIQQVVRGDSAAYFCASSPDTRSYEQYFGPGTRLTVT.